The entry below gives a single T cell receptor beta chain sequence along with its context. The sample belongs to a study of shared clonotypes between healthy human individuals. V was shortened by 3 bases and J by 5 bases, with 9 bases between the two germline ends. The CDR3 totals 13 residues. Germline V gene lookup returns CDR1 SGHVS and CDR2 FQNEAQ. With ten immunoSEQ deep assay plates, unsorted PBMC DNA underwent sequencing. Method: immunoSEQ multiplex PCR; TCRdb's copy keeps in-frame clones and lacks some. The repertoire has about 470,000 clones, around 79% of them found once; the top ten carry around 14%.

This chain joins TRBV7-8 and TRBJ2-3; unclear D gene. The TCR originated in a woman between 35 and 50 years old in good health. Some clones in this sample may be carry-over from other donors' samples. The sample comprised PBMCs. The DNA of the CDR3 is TGTGCCAGCAGCTTTTTGACTGGAGATACGCAGTATTTT. Translating it yields CASSFLTGDTQYF.